The 25 T cell receptor beta chains listed next were all sequenced from one sample in a study of CD8+ T cells in alopecia areata. Investigators isolated RNA and reverse transcribed it into cDNA to act as the sequencing template. Generated by immunoSEQ multiplex PCR, the TCRdb table keeps only in-frame clones and is missing some. The data hold about 150,000 clones, with about nine tenths observed a single time. The material sequenced was CD8+ T cells sorted from blood, taken at week 0. The source is a human donor with alopecia areata.

The chain links TRBV10-3 to TRBJ1-2; a possible D gene is TRBD1 (5 bases). This CDR3 comprises 14 residues. Germline V lookup: CDR1 ENHRY, CDR2 SYGVKD. Trimming took off 0 bases at V and 1 base at J, with 6 bases between the two ends. DNA for the CDR3: TGTGCCATCAGTGAGTCGACAGTTAACTATGGCTACACCTTC. Translation gives CAISESTVNYGYTF.

As DNA, the CDR3 is TGCAGCGTTGATCTAGGGCGCGGGAACACTGAAGCTTTCTTT. Residues: CSVDLGRGNTEAFF. The chain couples TRBV29-1 to TRBJ1-1; unclear D gene. Trimming shortened V by 3 bases and J by 1 base, and 12 bases separated the two germline ends. In germline, CDR1 is SQVTM, CDR2 ANQGSEA. There are 14 residues in the CDR3.

This chain uses TRBV5-5 with TRBJ2-1; 7 nucleotides line up with TRBD2. Germline assignment: CDR1 SGHKS and CDR2 YYEKEE (reference sequence). This CDR3 contains 15 residues. V was clipped by 5 bases and J by 3 bases; unmatched bases: 8. The CDR3 DNA reads TGTGCCAGCAGTCCCGGGAGGCTCTTCTACAATGAGCAGTTCTTC. Amino acids: CASSPGRLFYNEQFF.

The CDR3 DNA is TGTGCCAGCAGTATAGCGGGAGGGCCGTGGGAGCAGTTCTTC. It translates to CASSIAGGPWEQFF. V is TRBV27 and J is TRBJ2-1; 11 positions match TRBD2. The CDR3 has 14 residues. Germline CDR1 reads MNHEY; CDR2 reads SMNVEV (reference sequence). Unmatched junction bases numbered 7, after V lost 5 bases and J lost 10 bases.

The chain combines TRBV5-1 with TRBJ2-7, with D hard to call. Germline assignment: CDR1 SGHRS and CDR2 YFSETQ. The CDR3 length is 12 residues. The V gene lost 1 base and the J gene lost 5 bases, with 7 bases spanning the gap. DNA of the CDR3: TGCGCCAGCAGCTTGATAGGGCACGAGCAGTACTTC. This gives the protein CASSLIGHEQYF.

V usage is TRBV2 and J usage is TRBJ2-4; a weak D match, TRBD1 (5 bases). The CDR3 sequence is 13 residues long. Trimming removed 11 bases from V and 6 bases from J, with 17 bases in between. Germline loops: CDR1 SNHLY, CDR2 FYNNEI. The CDR3 region has the DNA TGTGCCGGGGCCGCGATATCAAGAAACATTCAGTACTTC. Its translation: CAGAAISRNIQYF. The full variable domain, its missing parts supplied by reference TRBV2 and TRBJ2-4, is EPEVTQTPSHQVTQMGQEVILRCVPISNHLYFYWYRQILGQKVEFLVSFYNNEISEKSEIFDDQFSVERPDGSNFTLKIRSTKLEDSAMYFCAGAAISRNIQYFGAGTRLSVL.

This sequence joins TRBV5-4 and TRBJ2-1, with unresolved D. Germline CDR1 reads SGHNT; CDR2 reads YYREEE (reference sequence). The length of the CDR3 is 16 residues. The ends were cut back, 3 bases at V and 0 bases at J, with 13 bases in the middle. As DNA, the CDR3 is TGTGCCAGCAGCTCGTTTATGAGAAGCTCCTACAATGAGCAGTTCTTC. Translating gives CASSSFMRSSYNEQFF.

The genes are TRBV19 and TRBJ1-1; tentatively, D is TRBD1 (5 bases). The germline CDR1 and CDR2 sequences are LNHDA and SQIVND (reference sequence). This CDR3 has 15 residues. The V end was cut by 3 bases, the J end by 0 bases, with 11 bases between. The CDR3 spells CASSISRGMNTEAFF. CDR3 nucleotides: TGTGCCAGTAGTATCTCACGGGGGATGAACACTGAAGCTTTCTTT.

The chain joins TRBV6-6 to TRBJ1-2, with D unresolved. Per the germline V gene, CDR1 is MNHNY and CDR2 is SVGAGI (reference sequence). Trimming took 0 bases from V and 4 from J, leaving 15 bases between them. The CDR3 has 16 residues. The CDR3 is CASSYSWAQRSYGYTF. In DNA form, the CDR3 reads TGTGCCAGCAGTTACTCCTGGGCCCAGAGGTCCTATGGCTACACCTTC.

The V and J genes are TRBV29-1 and TRBJ2-7; D uncertain. This CDR3 spans 11 amino acids. Trimming stripped 7 bases from V and 3 bases from J, with 10 bases between. CDR1 is SQVTM and CDR2 is ANQGSEA in the germline V gene. The CDR3 sequence is CSGYLGYEQYF. The CDR3 DNA reads TGCAGCGGGTACCTAGGCTACGAGCAGTACTTC.

This clone was found a few times. V and J are TRBV7-8 and TRBJ2-3; D is ambiguous. The CDR3 has 15 amino acids. Per germline, CDR1 SGHVS and CDR2 FQNEAQ. V was clipped by 8 bases and J by 2 bases, with 17 bases between them. The CDR3 spells CASGIDPSLTDTQYF. In DNA, the CDR3 is TGTGCCAGCGGGATCGACCCTTCCCTCACAGATACGCAGTATTTT.

V gene TRBV10-1 combines with J gene TRBJ1-1; possibly TRBD1 for D (6 bases). From germline, CDR1 is WNHNN and CDR2 SYGVQD (reference sequence). The CDR3 contains 14 residues. Trimming stripped 5 bases from V and 1 base from J, with 11 bases between. The CDR3 loop is CASSKDSSNTEAFF. DNA of the CDR3: TGCGCCAGCAGTAAGGACAGCTCGAACACTGAAGCTTTCTTT.

V and J are TRBV7-9 and TRBJ2-7; D not resolved. With 5 bases removed from V and 6 bases from J, the gap between germline ends came to 14 bases. The V gene's germline CDR1 is SEHNR and CDR2 FQNEAQ (reference sequence). CDR3 length: 13 residues. CDR3 sequence reads: CASSPPISLEQYF. The CDR3 region has the DNA TGTGCCAGCAGCCCCCCTATCTCACTCGAGCAGTACTTC.

The chain is built from TRBV6-5 and TRBJ2-7, with D hard to call. Germline CDR1 and CDR2: MNHEY and SVGAGI. V was pared by 10 bases and J by 6 bases, with 13 bases between. CDR3 size: 11 residues. CDR3 DNA: TGTGCCACCCTTGGGCTAGGCGAGCAGTACTTC. Translating gives CATLGLGEQYF.

Only one count was recorded for this clone. The chain is built from TRBV9 and TRBJ2-1; 13 nucleotides match TRBD2. The germline V gene has CDR1 SGDLS and CDR2 YYNGEE. This CDR3 comprises 15 residues. V lost 4 bases, J lost 7 bases, and 5 bases stayed unmatched. The DNA for the CDR3 is TGTGCCAGCAGCCCCAGGACTAGCGGGGGTAATGAGCAGTTCTTC. Amino acid sequence: CASSPRTSGGNEQFF.

This chain connects TRBV11-2 to TRBJ2-3; a weak D match, TRBD1 (6 bases). Trimming cost V 7 bases and J 0 bases, with 26 bases left between them. The CDR3 is made up of 19 amino acids. The germline gives CDR1 SGHAT, CDR2 FQNNGV. CDR3 bases: TGTGCCAGCACCCCTTTAGGACAGTCGATTTTTGCTAGCACAGATACGCAGTATTTT. Translated, it gives CASTPLGQSIFASTDTQYF. The complete variable domain, with remaining parts taken from reference TRBV11-2 and TRBJ2-3, reads EAGVAQSPRYKIIEKRQSVAFWCNPISGHATLYWYQQILGQGPKLLIQFQNNGVVDDSQLPKDRFSAERLKGVDSTLKIQPAKLEDSAVYLCASTPLGQSIFASTDTQYFGPGTRLTVL.

The rearrangement links TRBV4-1 to TRBJ2-7; 8 bases map to TRBD1. Germline loops: CDR1 MGHRA, CDR2 YSYEKL. The CDR3 covers 16 residues. Trimming cost V 0 bases and J 0 bases; bases outside gene matches: 4. The CDR3 bases are TGCGCCAGCAGCCAAGATAGAGGACAGGGCTCCTACGAGCAGTACTTC. Residues: CASSQDRGQGSYEQYF.

CDR3 nucleotide sequence: TGTGCCAGCAGCCCACAGGGGCTCAATGAGCAGTTCTTC. This gives the protein CASSPQGLNEQFF. This chain uses TRBV13 with TRBJ2-1, with 7 bases aligning to TRBD1. The CDR3 loop spans 13 amino acids. The germline gives CDR1 PRHDT, CDR2 FYEKMQ (reference sequence). V lost 5 bases, J lost 6 bases, and 4 bases stayed unmatched.

The chain recombines TRBV6-5 with TRBJ2-1, with no clear D. Germline V gives CDR1 MNHEY, CDR2 SVGAGI. The CDR3 is 16 residues long. V was pared by 0 bases and J by 0 bases, with 9 bases between. DNA for the CDR3: TGTGCCAGCAGTTACTCGTTCGGTAGCTCCTACAATGAGCAGTTCTTC. Protein sequence: CASSYSFGSSYNEQFF.

The V gene is TRBV9, the J gene TRBJ2-1; TRBD1 aligns across 11 bases. The trim removed 4 bases at V and 3 bases at J, leaving 9 bases unmatched. The CDR3 runs to 17 residues. CDR1 is SGDLS and CDR2 is YYNGEE in the germline V gene. CDR3 sequence (DNA): TGTGCCAGCAGCCCCCATCCCGGGACAGGGGGCTACAATGAGCAGTTCTTC. This gives the protein CASSPHPGTGGYNEQFF.

The CDR3 reads CAWGEQGTEQYF. The CDR3 coding sequence is TGTGCCTGGGGAGAGCAGGGAACCGAGCAGTACTTC. The V gene is TRBV30, the J gene TRBJ2-7, with a possible D match to TRBD1 (5 bases). Trimming cost V 5 bases and J 6 bases, with 14 bases left between them. The CDR3 has 12 amino acids. CDR1 GTSNPN and CDR2 SVGIG come from the germline V gene (reference sequence).

The J gene is TRBJ2-1, the V gene TRBV2, with D uncertain. Deletions cut 9 bases from V and 0 bases from J, with 12 bases between. Germline V gene sequence: CDR1 SNHLY, CDR2 FYNNEI. The CDR3 runs to 14 residues. This chain's CDR3 is CARGLESSYNEQFF. CDR3 bases: TGTGCCAGGGGATTGGAAAGCTCCTACAATGAGCAGTTCTTC.

This clone is a singleton in its sample. The chain couples TRBV7-2 to TRBJ2-1, with D perhaps matching TRBD2 (5 bases). The CDR3 length is 16 residues. The germline V and J ends were trimmed by 2 bases and 5 bases, with 16 bases remaining between them. Germline-derived CDR1 and CDR2 are SGHTA and FQGNSA. CDR3 residues: CASSLNWLASDNEQFF. The CDR3 bases are TGTGCCAGCAGCTTAAATTGGCTAGCATCCGACAATGAGCAGTTCTTC.

As concerns this clone: Other DNA sequences in the sample encode the same CDR3. V usage is TRBV29-1 and J usage is TRBJ1-2; 9 bases map to TRBD1. Germline V CDR1 and CDR2: SQVTM, ANQGSEA. V lost 3 bases and J lost 4; bases outside the gene matches: 0. The CDR3 runs 12 residues. Here the CDR3 DNA reads TGCAGCGTTGAGGACAGGGGCTATGGCTACACCTTC. This translates into CSVEDRGYGYTF.

Here the CDR3 reads CASSRMGEQYF. CDR3 nucleotides: TGTGCCAGCAGCCGGATGGGGGAGCAGTACTTC. The chain couples TRBV5-5 to TRBJ2-7; D call uncertain. The CDR3 runs 11 residues. Germline V gives CDR1 SGHKS, CDR2 YYEKEE (reference sequence). V was pared by 4 bases and J by 7 bases, with 9 bases between.